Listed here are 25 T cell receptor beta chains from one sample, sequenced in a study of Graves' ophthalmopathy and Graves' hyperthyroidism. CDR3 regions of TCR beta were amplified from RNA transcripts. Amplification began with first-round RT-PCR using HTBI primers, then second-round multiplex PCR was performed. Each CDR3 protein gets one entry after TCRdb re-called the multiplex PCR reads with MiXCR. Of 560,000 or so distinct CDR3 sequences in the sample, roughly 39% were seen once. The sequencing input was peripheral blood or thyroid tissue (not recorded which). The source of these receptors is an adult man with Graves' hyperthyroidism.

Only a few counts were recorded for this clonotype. CDR3 protein: CASSRTSAFYEQYF. The CDR3 DNA reads TGTGCCAGCAGCCGGACTAGCGCTTTCTACGAGCAGTACTTC. This chain uses TRBV3-1 with TRBJ2-7, with TRBD2 identical over 9 bases. The V gene end was trimmed by 4 bases and the J gene end by 3 bases; junction bases not matched to a gene: 4. There are 14 residues in the CDR3. The germline gives CDR1 LGHDT, CDR2 YNNKEL (reference sequence).

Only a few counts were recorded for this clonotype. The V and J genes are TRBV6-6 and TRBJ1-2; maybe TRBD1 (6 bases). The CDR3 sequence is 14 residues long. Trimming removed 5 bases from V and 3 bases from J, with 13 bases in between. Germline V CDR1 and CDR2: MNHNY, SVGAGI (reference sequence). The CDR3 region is CASSQGQGDYGYTF. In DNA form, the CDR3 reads TGTGCCAGCAGTCAGGGGCAAGGTGACTATGGCTACACCTTC.

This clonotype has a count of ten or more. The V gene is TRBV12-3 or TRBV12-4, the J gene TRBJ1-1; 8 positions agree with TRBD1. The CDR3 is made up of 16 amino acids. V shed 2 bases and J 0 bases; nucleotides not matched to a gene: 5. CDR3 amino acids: CASSLLRDRMNTEAFF. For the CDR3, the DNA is TGTGCCAGCAGTTTACTTCGGGACAGGATGAACACTGAAGCTTTCTTT.

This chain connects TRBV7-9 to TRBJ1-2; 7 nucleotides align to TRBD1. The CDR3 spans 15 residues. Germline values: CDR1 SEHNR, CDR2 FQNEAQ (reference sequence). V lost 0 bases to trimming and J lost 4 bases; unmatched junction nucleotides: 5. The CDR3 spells CASSLAQTGFYGYTF. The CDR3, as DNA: TGTGCCAGCAGCTTAGCACAGACAGGGTTCTATGGCTACACCTTC.

The CDR3 sequence: CASSTGAGSTDTQYF. The CDR3 DNA follows: TGTGCCAGTAGTACCGGAGCAGGTAGCACAGATACGCAGTATTTT. V and J are TRBV19 and TRBJ2-3; no clear D. Trimming removed 4 bases from V and 0 bases from J, with 11 bases in between. The CDR3 has 15 amino acids. Germline CDR1 and CDR2: LNHDA and SQIVND (reference sequence).

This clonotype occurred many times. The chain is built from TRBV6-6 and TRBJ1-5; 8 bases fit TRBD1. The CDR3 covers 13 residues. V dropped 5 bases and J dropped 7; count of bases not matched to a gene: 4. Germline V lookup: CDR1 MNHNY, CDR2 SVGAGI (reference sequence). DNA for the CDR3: TGTGCCAGCAGTGCAGGGGGCGAACAGCCCCAGCATTTT. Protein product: CASSAGGEQPQHF.

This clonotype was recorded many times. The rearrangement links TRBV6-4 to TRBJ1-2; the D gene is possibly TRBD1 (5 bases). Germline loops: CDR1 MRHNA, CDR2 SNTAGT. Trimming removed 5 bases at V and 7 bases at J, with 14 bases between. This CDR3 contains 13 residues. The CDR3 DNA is TGTGCCAGCAGTCCTTCAGGGCTCTCTGGCTACACCTTC. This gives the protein CASSPSGLSGYTF.

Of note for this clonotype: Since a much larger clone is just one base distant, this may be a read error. The CDR3 nucleotides are TGTGCCAGCAGCTTAGGCCGGGGCGGGGGGGCCCGCGAGCAGTACTTC. Its protein is CASSLGRGGGAREQYF. The chain employs TRBV12-3 or TRBV12-4 and TRBJ2-7; 9 bases map to TRBD2. The CDR3 loop spans 16 amino acids.

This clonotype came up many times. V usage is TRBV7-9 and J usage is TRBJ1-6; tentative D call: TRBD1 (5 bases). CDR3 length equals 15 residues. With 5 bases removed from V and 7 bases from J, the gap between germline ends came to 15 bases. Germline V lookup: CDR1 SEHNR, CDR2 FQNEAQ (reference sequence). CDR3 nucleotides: TGTGCCAGCAGCGGGACGACGGGAGGCAATTCACCCCTCCACTTT. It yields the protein CASSGTTGGNSPLHF.

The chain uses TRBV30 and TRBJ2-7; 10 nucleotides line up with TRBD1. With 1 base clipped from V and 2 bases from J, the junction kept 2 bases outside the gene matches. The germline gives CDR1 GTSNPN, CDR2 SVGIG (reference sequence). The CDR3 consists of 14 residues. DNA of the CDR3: TGTGCCTGGAGTGAGGGGACAGGGGCCTACGAGCAGTACTTC. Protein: CAWSEGTGAYEQYF. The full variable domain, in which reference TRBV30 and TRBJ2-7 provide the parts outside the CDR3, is SQTIHQWPATLVQPVGSPLSLECTVEGTSNPNLYWYRQAAGRGLQLLFYSVGIGQISSEVPQNLSASRPQDRQFILSSKKLLLSDSGFYLCAWSEGTGAYEQYFGPGTRLTVT.

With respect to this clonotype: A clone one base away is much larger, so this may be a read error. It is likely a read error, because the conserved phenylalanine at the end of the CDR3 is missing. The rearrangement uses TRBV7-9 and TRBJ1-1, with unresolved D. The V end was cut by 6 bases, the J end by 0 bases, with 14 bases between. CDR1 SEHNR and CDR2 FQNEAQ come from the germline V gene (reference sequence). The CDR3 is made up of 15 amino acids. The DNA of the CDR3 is TGTGCCAGCAGTTACTCGGGAGGAATGAACACTGAAGCTTTCTTA. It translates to CASSYSGGMNTEAFL.

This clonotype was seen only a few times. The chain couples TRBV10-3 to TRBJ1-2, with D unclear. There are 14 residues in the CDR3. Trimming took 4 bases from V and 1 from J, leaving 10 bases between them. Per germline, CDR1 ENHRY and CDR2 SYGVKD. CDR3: CAISGETFNYGYTF. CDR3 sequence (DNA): TGTGCCATCAGTGGGGAAACATTTAACTATGGCTACACCTTC.

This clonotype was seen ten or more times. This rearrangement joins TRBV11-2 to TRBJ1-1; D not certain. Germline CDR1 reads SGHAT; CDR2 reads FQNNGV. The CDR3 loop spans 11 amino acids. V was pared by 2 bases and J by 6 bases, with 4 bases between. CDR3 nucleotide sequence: TGTGCCAGCAGCTTAATCTCTGAAGCTTTCTTT. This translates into CASSLISEAFF.

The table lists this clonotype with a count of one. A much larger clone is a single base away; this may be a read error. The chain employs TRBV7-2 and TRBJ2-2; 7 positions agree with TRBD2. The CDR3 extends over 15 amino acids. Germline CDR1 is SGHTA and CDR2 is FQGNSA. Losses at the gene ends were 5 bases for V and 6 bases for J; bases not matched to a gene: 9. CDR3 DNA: TGTGCCAGCAGCCCGGCAGTAGCGGGCGCCGGGGAGCTGTTTTTT. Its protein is CASSPAVAGAGELFF.

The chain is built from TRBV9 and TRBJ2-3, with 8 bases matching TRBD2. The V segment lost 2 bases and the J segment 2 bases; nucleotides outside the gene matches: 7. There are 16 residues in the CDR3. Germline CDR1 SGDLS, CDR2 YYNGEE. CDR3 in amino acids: CASSVRAGAPTDTQYF. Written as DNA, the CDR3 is TGTGCCAGCAGCGTCCGAGCGGGAGCACCCACAGATACGCAGTATTTT.

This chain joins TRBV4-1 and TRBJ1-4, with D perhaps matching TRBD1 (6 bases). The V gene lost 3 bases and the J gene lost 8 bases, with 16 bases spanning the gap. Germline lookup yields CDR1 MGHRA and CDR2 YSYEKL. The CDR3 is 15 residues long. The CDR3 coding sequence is TGCGCCAGCAGCCAGGAAGGGGGGGTCGGAGAAAAACTGTTTTTT. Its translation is CASSQEGGVGEKLFF.

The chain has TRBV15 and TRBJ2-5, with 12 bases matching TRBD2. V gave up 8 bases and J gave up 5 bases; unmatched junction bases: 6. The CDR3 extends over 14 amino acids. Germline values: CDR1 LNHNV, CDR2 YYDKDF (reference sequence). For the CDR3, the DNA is TGTGCCACCTCACTAGCGGGAGGCTGGGAGACCCAGTACTTC. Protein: CATSLAGGWETQYF. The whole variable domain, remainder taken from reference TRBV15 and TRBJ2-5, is DAMVIQNPRYQVTQFGKPVTLSCSQTLNHNVMYWYQQKSSQAPKLLFHYYDKDFNNEADTPDNFQSRRPNTSFCFLDIRSPGLGDTAMYLCATSLAGGWETQYFGPGTRLLVL.

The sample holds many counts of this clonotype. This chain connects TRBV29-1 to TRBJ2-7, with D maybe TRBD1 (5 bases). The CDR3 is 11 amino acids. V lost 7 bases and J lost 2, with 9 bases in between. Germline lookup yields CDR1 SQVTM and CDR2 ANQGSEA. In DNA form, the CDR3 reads TGCAGCGCTCAGGGCGCCTACGAGCAGTACTTC. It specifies CSAQGAYEQYF.

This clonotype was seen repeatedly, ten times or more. This CDR3 reads CASSTRVVDQPQHF. CDR3 nucleotide sequence: TGTGCCAGCAGTACCAGGGTTGTCGATCAGCCCCAGCATTTT. The chain couples TRBV12-3 or TRBV12-4 to TRBJ1-5; perhaps TRBD1 as D (5 bases). V lost 5 bases, J lost 5 bases, and 13 bases lay in between. The CDR3 covers 14 residues.

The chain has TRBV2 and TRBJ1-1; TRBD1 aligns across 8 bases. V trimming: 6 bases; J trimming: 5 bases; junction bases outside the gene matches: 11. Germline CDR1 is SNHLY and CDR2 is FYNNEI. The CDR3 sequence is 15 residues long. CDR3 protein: CASRAETGVNTEAFF. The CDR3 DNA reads TGTGCCAGCAGGGCCGAGACAGGGGTAAATACTGAAGCTTTCTTT. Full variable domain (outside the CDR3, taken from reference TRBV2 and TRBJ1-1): EPEVTQTPSHQVTQMGQEVILRCVPISNHLYFYWYRQILGQKVEFLVSFYNNEISEKSEIFDDQFSVERPDGSNFTLKIRSTKLEDSAMYFCASRAETGVNTEAFFGQGTRLTVV.

This CDR3 reads CAWSVPYGGMNTEAFF. CDR3 in DNA: TGTGCCTGGAGTGTACCTTACGGGGGGATGAACACTGAAGCTTTCTTT. The chain recombines TRBV30 with TRBJ1-1; a weak D match, TRBD1 (5 bases). Germline V gene data show CDR1 as GTSNPN and CDR2 as SVGIG (reference sequence). V lost 0 bases, J lost 0 bases, and 14 bases lay in between. This CDR3 contains 16 residues.

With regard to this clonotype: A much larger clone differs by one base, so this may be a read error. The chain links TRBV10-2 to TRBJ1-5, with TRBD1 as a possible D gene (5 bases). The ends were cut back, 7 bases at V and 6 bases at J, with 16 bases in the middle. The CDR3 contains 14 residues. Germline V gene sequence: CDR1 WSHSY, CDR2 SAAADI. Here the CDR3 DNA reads TGCGCCAGCAAAGGGATAGGGCAGGGTCAGCCCCAGCATTTT. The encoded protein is CASKGIGQGQPQHF.

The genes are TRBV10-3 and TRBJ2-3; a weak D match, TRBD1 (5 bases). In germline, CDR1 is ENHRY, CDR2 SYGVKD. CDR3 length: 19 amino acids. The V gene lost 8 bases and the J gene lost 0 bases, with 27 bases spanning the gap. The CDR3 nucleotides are TGTGCCATCGGACACCCCGGACCCGCTCACCTGCCAAGCACAGATACGCAGTATTTT. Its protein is CAIGHPGPAHLPSTDTQYF.

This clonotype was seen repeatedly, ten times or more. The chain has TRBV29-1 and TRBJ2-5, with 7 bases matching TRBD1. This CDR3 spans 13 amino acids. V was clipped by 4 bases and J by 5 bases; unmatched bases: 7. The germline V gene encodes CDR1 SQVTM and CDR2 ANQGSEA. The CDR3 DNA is TGCAGCGTTGGCCGGACAGGTCGGGAGACCCAGTACTTC. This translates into CSVGRTGRETQYF.

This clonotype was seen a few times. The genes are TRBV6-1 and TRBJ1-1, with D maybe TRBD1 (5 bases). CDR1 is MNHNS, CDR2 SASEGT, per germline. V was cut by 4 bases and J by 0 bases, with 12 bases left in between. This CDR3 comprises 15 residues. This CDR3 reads CASSGRGPLNTEAFF. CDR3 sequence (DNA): TGTGCCAGCAGTGGAAGGGGCCCCCTGAACACTGAAGCTTTCTTT.